One and the same sample provided the 26 T cell receptor beta chains below, sequenced in a study of blood T cell repertoires in COVID-19. Profiled with immunoSEQ multiplex PCR; TCRdb holds only in-frame clones, not every one. In the table there are about 130,000 clones, roughly 80% of which are singletons. Sequenced material: peripheral blood. These receptors were taken from a woman aged 80 or over with acute or convalescent COVID-19.

This chain uses TRBV9 with TRBJ2-4; 7 bases fit TRBD1. The germline V gene encodes CDR1 SGDLS and CDR2 YYNGEE. V lost 2 bases, J lost 6 bases, and 14 bases stayed unmatched. This CDR3 is 17 amino acids long. The chain's CDR3 is CASSVGVGQSWRNIQYF. The CDR3 DNA reads as TGTGCCAGCAGCGTCGGCGTGGGACAGTCTTGGAGAAACATTCAGTACTTC.

The chain is built from TRBV7-8 and TRBJ2-7, with 7 nucleotides matching TRBD1. CDR1 SGHVS and CDR2 FQNEAQ come from the germline V gene. V lost 2 bases to trimming and J lost 6 bases; unmatched junction nucleotides: 10. The CDR3 has 15 residues. CDR3 nucleotide sequence: TGTGCCAGCAGCTTATTCGAGACAGGGTCGGCCGAGCAGTACTTC. Translated: CASSLFETGSAEQYF.

The rearrangement links TRBV12-3 or TRBV12-4 to TRBJ1-2; perhaps TRBD1 as D (6 bases). V lost 2 bases and J 8 bases, leaving 12 bases between the germline ends. The CDR3 contains 13 residues. In nucleotides, the CDR3 is TGTGCCAGCAGTTTAACAGGGACGGACGGCTACACCTTC. It codes for CASSLTGTDGYTF.

V gene TRBV5-6 combines with J gene TRBJ2-5, with 9 bases aligning to TRBD1. CDR1 SGHDT and CDR2 YYEEEE come from the germline V gene. Trimming took 0 bases from V and 4 from J; bases not matched to a gene: 4. The CDR3 is made up of 15 amino acids. The CDR3 region is CASSLDRGQGETQYF. Written as DNA, the CDR3 is TGTGCCAGCAGCTTGGACAGGGGGCAGGGAGAGACCCAGTACTTC.

The J gene is TRBJ2-5, the V gene TRBV11-2; no definite D call. This CDR3 contains 13 residues. Germline CDR1 is SGHAT and CDR2 is FQNNGV. V shed 2 bases and J shed 2 bases, with 6 bases lying between them. The CDR3 protein is CASSLNLQETQYF. The CDR3 DNA follows: TGTGCCAGCAGCTTAAATCTTCAAGAGACCCAGTACTTC.

The chain joins TRBV27 to TRBJ1-4; D gene ambiguous. The V end lost 1 base, the J end lost 7 bases, and 7 bases lay between the germline ends. Germline V lookup: CDR1 MNHEY, CDR2 SMNVEV (reference sequence). The CDR3 has 13 residues. The CDR3 coding sequence is TGTGCCAGCAGTTTATTCCGCAGTGAAAAACTGTTTTTT. Its protein product is CASSLFRSEKLFF.

This clone was seen just once. V gene TRBV6-4 combines with J gene TRBJ1-2; D unresolved. The CDR3 covers 13 residues. The ends were cut back, 1 base at V and 8 bases at J, with 11 bases in the middle. Germline V lookup: CDR1 MRHNA, CDR2 SNTAGT. DNA of the CDR3: TGTGCCAGCAGTGACTGGCGGGTCTTGGGCTACACCTTC. It codes for CASSDWRVLGYTF.

V usage is TRBV6-4 and J usage is TRBJ1-5; possibly TRBD1 for D (6 bases). This CDR3 has 13 residues. V lost 5 bases, J lost 6 bases, and 11 bases lay in between. The V gene's germline CDR1 is MRHNA and CDR2 SNTAGT. CDR3 bases: TGTGCCAGCAGTATACAGGGTGGTCAGCCCCAGCATTTT. Translation gives CASSIQGGQPQHF.

This chain joins TRBV5-1 and TRBJ2-7, with D possibly matching TRBD1 (6 bases). The CDR3 sequence is 12 residues long. Germline CDR1 reads SGHRS; CDR2 reads YFSETQ. V was shortened by 2 bases and J by 3 bases, with 6 bases between the two germline ends. CDR3 loop: CASSLGGYEQYF. In DNA, the CDR3 is TGCGCCAGCAGCTTAGGGGGCTACGAGCAGTACTTC.

The rearrangement uses TRBV27 and TRBJ2-1, with D tentatively TRBD2 (5 bases). The CDR3 consists of 15 residues. CDR1 and CDR2 (germline): MNHEY, SMNVEV (reference sequence). V was trimmed by 5 bases and J by 0 bases, leaving 11 bases between them. CDR3 nucleotide sequence: TGTGCCAGCAGTCTAAAGGGAGTCTCCTACAATGAGCAGTTCTTC. As protein: CASSLKGVSYNEQFF.

The CDR3 loop is CSVSTGNYGYTF. The CDR3 nucleotides are TGCAGCGTTTCGACAGGGAACTATGGCTACACCTTC. The chain couples TRBV29-1 to TRBJ1-2, with TRBD1 identical over 7 bases. Germline values: CDR1 SQVTM, CDR2 ANQGSEA. V gave up 5 bases and J gave up 2 bases; unmatched junction bases: 2. This CDR3 is built from 12 residues. The entire variable domain, with the rest obtained from reference TRBV29-1 and TRBJ1-2, is as follows: SAVISQKPSRDICQRGTSLTIQCQVDSQVTMMFWYRQQPGQSLTLIATANQGSEATYESGFVIDKFPISRPNLTFSTLTVSNMSPEDSSIYLCSVSTGNYGYTFGSGTRLTVV.

The rearrangement joins TRBV5-1 to TRBJ1-4; D is uncertain. The V and J ends lost 3 bases and 5 bases respectively, with 11 bases between them. The CDR3 has 14 residues. Germline V lookup: CDR1 SGHRS, CDR2 YFSETQ. In DNA form, the CDR3 reads TGCGCCAGCAGCTCCCCGGGAGGAAATGAAAAACTGTTTTTT. Its protein product is CASSSPGGNEKLFF.

The genes are TRBV5-1 and TRBJ2-1, with 12 nucleotides matching TRBD2. Germline CDR1 reads SGHRS; CDR2 reads YFSETQ. Germline trimming cut 6 bases from V and 4 bases from J; bases unmatched to any gene: 8. The CDR3 length is 16 residues. CDR3 nucleotide sequence: TGCGCCAGCAAGAAATCTAGCGGGGGGGCATACAATGAGCAGTTCTTC. It translates to CASKKSSGGAYNEQFF. Complete variable domain (other parts from reference TRBV5-1 and TRBJ2-1): KAGVTQTPRYLIKTRGQQVTLSCSPISGHRSVSWYQQTPGQGLQFLFEYFSETQRNKGNFPGRFSGRQFSNSRSEMNVSTLELGDSALYLCASKKSSGGAYNEQFFGPGTRLTVL.

J is TRBJ2-5 and V is TRBV7-2, with D tentatively TRBD2 (5 bases). Trimming left V 3 bases short and J 3 bases short, with 8 bases between. The V gene's germline CDR1 is SGHTA and CDR2 FQGNSA. This CDR3 contains 13 residues. The CDR3 is CASSFTREETQYF. CDR3 nucleotides: TGTGCCAGCAGCTTTACGAGGGAAGAGACCCAGTACTTC. Based on the CDR3 plus reference TRBV7-2 and TRBJ2-5, the full variable domain is GAGVSQSPSNKVTEKGKDVELRCDPISGHTALYWYRQSLGQGLEFLIYFQGNSAPDKSGLPSDRFSAERTGGSVSTLTIQRTQQEDSAVYLCASSFTREETQYFGPGTRLLVL.

This clone was seen a few times. Other DNA variants within this sample encode the same CDR3. The chain has TRBV24-1 and TRBJ2-2; TRBD1 might be the D (5 bases). The germline V gene encodes CDR1 KGHDR and CDR2 SFDVKD. Trimming pared 9 bases from V and 1 base from J, leaving 11 bases between. The CDR3 has 14 residues. Here the CDR3 reads CATAPGQNTGELFF. The CDR3 DNA reads TGTGCCACCGCTCCTGGACAGAACACCGGGGAGCTGTTTTTT.

This chain joins TRBV3-1 (or the pseudogene TRBV3-2) and TRBJ2-5; 7 positions agree with TRBD1. Germline V lookup: CDR1 LGHDT, CDR2 YNNKEL (reference sequence). The CDR3 extends over 14 amino acids. V trimming: 2 bases; J trimming: 3 bases; junction bases outside the gene matches: 3. CDR3 residues: CASSQSGQEETQYF. The CDR3 DNA sequence: TGTGCCAGCAGCCAATCTGGACAGGAAGAGACCCAGTACTTC.

V is TRBV7-6 and J is TRBJ2-3; 8 nucleotides align to TRBD1. Germline-derived CDR1 and CDR2 are SGHVS and FNYEAQ. The CDR3 is 15 residues long. J lost 2 bases, V lost 5 bases, and 6 bases had no gene match. The CDR3 DNA reads as TGTGCCAGCAGCATAGGGACAGGCAACACAGATACGCAGTATTTT. It codes for CASSIGTGNTDTQYF.

The chain joins TRBV7-7 to TRBJ2-5; 7 bases line up with TRBD1. This CDR3 comprises 13 residues. After removal of 5 bases from V and 5 bases from J, the junction contained 5 bases not matched to a gene. CDR1 is SSHAT, CDR2 FNYEAQ, per germline (reference sequence). The CDR3 here is CASSPGTAETQYF. DNA of the CDR3: TGTGCCAGCAGCCCGGGGACAGCTGAGACCCAGTACTTC.

The V and J genes are TRBV24-1 and TRBJ1-5; 10 bases match TRBD1. Trimming removed 1 base from V and 7 bases from J; junction bases left unmatched: 9. CDR1 and CDR2 from the germline V gene are KGHDR and SFDVKD. The CDR3 runs 17 residues. The CDR3 sequence is CATSDLWDRGGEQPQHF. CDR3 coding DNA: TGTGCCACCAGTGATTTATGGGACAGGGGTGGCGAGCAGCCCCAGCATTTT.

J is TRBJ1-5 and V is TRBV6-5; TRBD1 agrees at 7 bases. CDR3 length equals 13 residues. V lost 6 bases, J lost 4 bases, and 3 bases stayed unmatched. Germline V gene sequence: CDR1 MNHEY, CDR2 SVGAGI. In DNA form, the CDR3 reads TGTGCCAGCAGGGACAGGCCTAATCAGCCCCAGCATTTT. Translated, it gives CASRDRPNQPQHF.

The V call is TRBV9, the J call TRBJ1-1; 10 bases line up with TRBD1. The CDR3 runs to 15 residues. Unmatched junction bases numbered 10, after V lost 3 bases and J lost 8 bases. The germline V gene has CDR1 SGDLS and CDR2 YYNGEE. The CDR3 sequence: CASSEGQGIEKEAFF. In DNA, the CDR3 is TGTGCCAGCAGCGAGGGACAGGGGATAGAGAAGGAAGCTTTCTTT.

The chain carries TRBV19 and TRBJ1-1; 10 nucleotides align to TRBD1. The CDR3 runs 13 residues. The trim removed 10 bases at V and 4 bases at J, leaving 6 bases unmatched. From germline, CDR1 is LNHDA and CDR2 SQIVND (reference sequence). The CDR3, as DNA: TGTGCCACCCGGGACAGGGGAGGCACTGAAGCTTTCTTT. This codes for CATRDRGGTEAFF.

V is TRBV4-2 and J is TRBJ1-1, with TRBD1 as a possible D gene (5 bases). Trimming shortened V by 1 base and J by 1 base, and 10 bases separated the two germline ends. This CDR3 spans 15 amino acids. In germline, CDR1 is LGHNA, CDR2 YNFKEQ. This chain's CDR3 is CASSQANQGNTEAFF. CDR3 sequence (DNA): TGTGCCAGCAGCCAAGCCAACCAGGGGAACACTGAAGCTTTCTTT.

This clone was detected a few times. V is TRBV29-1 and J is TRBJ1-3; D uncertain. The CDR3 runs to 12 residues. Per the germline V gene, CDR1 is SQVTM and CDR2 is ANQGSEA. With 7 bases removed from V and 0 bases from J, the gap between germline ends came to 7 bases. CDR3 nucleotides: TGCAGCGCTGGGAGCTCTGGAAACACCATATATTTT. Encoded protein: CSAGSSGNTIYF.

The chain links TRBV24-1 to TRBJ2-7; possible D gene TRBD2, 6 bases. The CDR3 is 13 residues long. V lost 4 bases and J lost 6, with 12 bases in between. The germline CDR1 and CDR2 sequences are KGHDR and SFDVKD. The CDR3 DNA reads as TGTGCCACCAGTGAGGGGGGAGCGGCCGAGCAGTACTTC. Translating gives CATSEGGAAEQYF.

V usage is TRBV6-4 and J usage is TRBJ2-7, with TRBD1 matching over 7 bases. Germline CDR1 reads MRHNA; CDR2 reads SNTAGT. Trimming cost V 2 bases and J 2 bases; bases outside gene matches: 9. The CDR3 consists of 16 residues. DNA for the CDR3: TGTGCCAGCAGTGACGTACAGGGGATTTCCACCTACGAGCAGTACTTC. It specifies CASSDVQGISTYEQYF.